This entry lists 8 T cell receptor beta chains sequenced from one sample in a study of neoadjuvant anti-PD-1 for oral cavity cancer. Using immunoSEQ multiplex PCR, the repertoire was profiled, and TCRdb retains in-frame clones only, with some absent. The sample has 30,000 to 35,000 clones, 85% to 90% seen once; the top ten hold about 3.5%. The sequences come from PBMCs, collected before nivolumab (anti-PD-1) treatment. All receptors derive from a person aged 40-85 years with oral cavity squamous cell carcinoma.

The genes are TRBV6-6 and TRBJ2-2; D is ambiguous. Germline CDR1 reads MNHNY; CDR2 reads SVGAGI (reference sequence). The CDR3 has 13 amino acids. V shed 10 bases and J shed 4 bases, with 13 bases lying between them. The CDR3: CATRTATTGELFF. The CDR3 coding sequence is TGTGCCACCCGGACGGCGACCACCGGGGAGCTGTTTTTT.

The chain joins TRBV7-8 to TRBJ1-2; a weak D match, TRBD1 (6 bases). The length of the CDR3 is 16 residues. The germline V and J ends were trimmed by 7 bases and 5 bases, with 23 bases remaining between them. CDR1 is SGHVS and CDR2 is FQNEAQ in the germline V gene. The DNA of the CDR3 is TGTGCCAGCACGAAGAGTAGGGACACCCGAGGGTATGGCTACACCTTC. As protein: CASTKSRDTRGYGYTF. The full variable domain, rest sourced from reference TRBV7-8 and TRBJ1-2, is GAGVSQSPRYKVAKRGQDVALRCDPISGHVSLFWYQQALGQGPEFLTYFQNEAQLDKSGLPSDRFFAERPEGSVSTLKIQRTQQEDSAVYLCASTKSRDTRGYGYTFGSGTRLTVV.

This chain uses TRBV5-1 with TRBJ2-5; 7 nucleotides align to TRBD1. The CDR3 is 13 amino acids. CDR1 is SGHRS and CDR2 is YFSETQ in the germline V gene. V dropped 7 bases and J dropped 6; count of bases not matched to a gene: 9. CDR3 residues: CASGTGVHQTQYF. The CDR3 coding sequence is TGCGCCAGCGGTACAGGGGTTCACCAGACCCAGTACTTC. The variable domain in full, with the rest retrieved from reference TRBV5-1 and TRBJ2-5, is KAGVTQTPRYLIKTRGQQVTLSCSPISGHRSVSWYQQTPGQGLQFLFEYFSETQRNKGNFPGRFSGRQFSNSRSEMNVSTLELGDSALYLCASGTGVHQTQYFGPGTRLLVL.

The chain links TRBV11-2 to TRBJ1-2, with D maybe TRBD1 (6 bases). In germline, CDR1 is SGHAT, CDR2 FQNNGV. V was trimmed by 5 bases and J by 0 bases, leaving 13 bases between them. The CDR3 is made up of 15 amino acids. The CDR3 DNA sequence: TGTGCCAGCAGCCTCACAGGGTACTCTAACTATGGCTACACCTTC. Translated: CASSLTGYSNYGYTF.

This sequence joins TRBV7-9 and TRBJ1-6, with D tentatively TRBD1 (5 bases). Germline V lookup: CDR1 SEHNR, CDR2 FQNEAQ (reference sequence). Trimming shortened V by 5 bases and J by 5 bases, and 16 bases separated the two germline ends. There are 16 residues in the CDR3. CDR3 in DNA: TGTGCCAGCAGCGATCCCAAGGGGTCCCATAATTCACCCCTCCACTTT. Protein product: CASSDPKGSHNSPLHF.

The chain uses TRBV5-1 and TRBJ1-5, with D unclear. Germline V gene data show CDR1 as SGHRS and CDR2 as YFSETQ. Trimming removed 1 base at V and 3 bases at J, with 11 bases between. The CDR3 loop spans 15 amino acids. The DNA for the CDR3 is TGCGCCAGCAGCTTGTCGGGTACAGCCAATCAGCCCCAGCATTTT. It translates to CASSLSGTANQPQHF.

The gene calls are TRBV7-3 and TRBJ2-3; 11 nucleotides match TRBD1. CDR3 length equals 15 residues. The germline V gene has CDR1 SGHTA and CDR2 FQGTGA. V lost 6 bases and J lost 3; bases outside the gene matches: 5. The CDR3: CASSSGTGGTDTQYF. The CDR3 bases are TGTGCCAGCAGTTCCGGGACAGGGGGAACAGATACGCAGTATTTT.

The CDR3 DNA reads as TGTGCCAGCTCGGGGTCCTATAATTCACCCCTCCACTTT. Translated, it gives CASSGSYNSPLHF. J is TRBJ1-6 and V is TRBV18; no definite D call. Trimming took 6 bases from V and 1 from J, leaving 4 bases between them. Per the germline V gene, CDR1 is KGHSH and CDR2 is LQKENI. This CDR3 region has 13 residues. Full variable domain (outside the CDR3, taken from reference TRBV18 and TRBJ1-6): NAGVMQNPRHLVRRRGQEARLRCSPMKGHSHVYWYRQLPEEGLKFMVYLQKENIIDESGMPKERFSAEFPKEGPSILRIQQVVRGDSAAYFCASSGSYNSPLHFGNGTRLTVT.